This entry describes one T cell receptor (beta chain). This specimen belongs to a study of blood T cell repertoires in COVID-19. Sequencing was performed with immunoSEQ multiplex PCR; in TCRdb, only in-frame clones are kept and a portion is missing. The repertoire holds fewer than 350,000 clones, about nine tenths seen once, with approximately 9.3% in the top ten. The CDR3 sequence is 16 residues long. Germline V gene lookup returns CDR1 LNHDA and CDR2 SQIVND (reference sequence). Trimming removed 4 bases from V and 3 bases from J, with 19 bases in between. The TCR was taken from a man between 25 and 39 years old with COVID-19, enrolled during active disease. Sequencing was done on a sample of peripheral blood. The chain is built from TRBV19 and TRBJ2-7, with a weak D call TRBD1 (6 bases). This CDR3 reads CASSRATGRGNYEQYF. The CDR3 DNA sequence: TGTGCCAGTAGTAGAGCGACTGGCAGGGGAAACTACGAGCAGTACTTC.